Below are 16 T cell receptor beta chains sequenced from a single sample in a study of blood T cell repertoires in COVID-19. This table comes from immunoSEQ multiplex PCR, and its TCRdb copy is limited to in-frame clones, with some not included. In the table there are around 300,000 clones, 75% to 90% of which are singletons. The sample was PBMCs or T cells enriched from blood (not recorded which). The receptors derive from a young woman who had recovered from COVID-19.

The chain employs TRBV6-5 and TRBJ1-1, with D perhaps matching TRBD1 (5 bases). The CDR3 covers 13 residues. The ends were cut back, 0 bases at V and 9 bases at J, with 11 bases in the middle. The germline CDR1 and CDR2 sequences are MNHEY and SVGAGI. The CDR3 region is CASSYSPRVKAFF. The DNA of the CDR3 is TGTGCCAGCAGTTACTCTCCCAGGGTTAAAGCTTTCTTT.

This clone was seen more than once but under ten times. The J gene is TRBJ1-2, the V gene TRBV3-1 (or the pseudogene TRBV3-2), with TRBD1 matching over 8 bases. The junction had 8 bases not matched to a gene; V was cut back by 0 bases and J by 8 bases. This CDR3 is built from 15 residues. In germline, CDR1 is LGHDT, CDR2 YNNKEL (reference sequence). The CDR3 DNA reads TGTGCCAGCAGCCAAGATACGCAGGGGGCCCGCGGCTACACCTTC. Its translation is CASSQDTQGARGYTF.

This clone was counted once. This chain uses TRBV7-2 with TRBJ1-2, with TRBD1 matching over 10 bases. Germline CDR1 reads SGHTA; CDR2 reads FQGNSA. The length of the CDR3 is 16 residues. Unmatched junction bases numbered 6, after V lost 1 base and J lost 4 bases. The CDR3 sequence: CASSLGPTGGIYGYTF. The CDR3 DNA is TGTGCCAGCAGCTTAGGGCCGACAGGGGGCATCTATGGCTACACCTTC.

V and J are TRBV18 and TRBJ2-5; D is unresolved. This CDR3 has 12 amino acids. Germline-derived CDR1 and CDR2 are KGHSH and LQKENI. V lost 1 base and J lost 2, with 2 bases in between. The CDR3 reads CASSPLQETQYF. CDR3 DNA sequence: TGTGCCAGCTCACCACTACAAGAGACCCAGTACTTC.

The V call is TRBV6-5, the J call TRBJ1-2; D is undetermined. The length of the CDR3 is 14 residues. In germline, CDR1 is MNHEY, CDR2 SVGAGI. Trimming removed 0 bases at V and 5 bases at J, with 10 bases between. This chain's CDR3 is CASSYSNQAYGYTF. CDR3 nucleotides: TGTGCCAGCAGTTACTCGAACCAGGCATATGGCTACACCTTC.

A single count supports this clone. This chain uses TRBV5-1 with TRBJ1-1; 8 bases are shared with TRBD1. With V trimmed by 3 bases and J by 4 bases, 26 bases remained unmatched. Germline V gives CDR1 SGHRS, CDR2 YFSETQ. CDR3 length: 21 residues. CDR3 sequence: CASSSGEQGVYSNPAFTEAFF. In DNA form, the CDR3 reads TGCGCCAGCAGCTCAGGGGAACAGGGGGTCTATTCCAACCCTGCGTTCACTGAAGCTTTCTTT.

The chain employs TRBV29-1 and TRBJ1-2, with D perhaps matching TRBD1 (5 bases). V lost 8 bases and J 4 bases, leaving 14 bases between the germline ends. The CDR3 extends over 12 amino acids. Germline CDR1 reads SQVTM; CDR2 reads ANQGSEA. DNA of the CDR3: TGCAGCTACCGGGGGGATGGCTATGGCTACACCTTC. Translated: CSYRGDGYGYTF.

The chain is built from TRBV27 and TRBJ1-1, with TRBD1 matching over 7 bases. The CDR3 has 13 amino acids. Germline V gene lookup returns CDR1 MNHEY and CDR2 SMNVEV (reference sequence). Trimming cost V 4 bases and J 7 bases; bases outside gene matches: 6. CDR3 in DNA: TGTGCCAGCAGTTCAACGACAGGGATTGAAGCTTTCTTT. It translates to CASSSTTGIEAFF.

V is TRBV12-3 or TRBV12-4 and J is TRBJ2-3, with D unresolved. V was cut by 5 bases and J by 6 bases, with 9 bases left in between. The CDR3 runs to 12 residues. The CDR3, as DNA: TGTGCCAGCAGTCCTACGCGCGATACGCAGTATTTT. Its translation is CASSPTRDTQYF.

The J gene is TRBJ1-2, the V gene TRBV28; possibly TRBD1 for D (6 bases). The V and J ends lost 1 base and 4 bases respectively, with 13 bases between them. The CDR3 length is 15 residues. Germline-derived CDR1 and CDR2 are MDHEN and SYDVKM. CDR3 nucleotide sequence: TGTGCCAGCAGTTTATCGGGACATCCTACCTATGGCTACACCTTC. Residues: CASSLSGHPTYGYTF.

The chain employs TRBV10-3 and TRBJ2-1; TRBD2 matches at 9 bases. The CDR3 is 15 residues long. V was clipped by 6 bases and J by 4 bases; unmatched bases: 7. The germline CDR1 and CDR2 sequences are ENHRY and SYGVKD. Here the CDR3 reads CAIREGGGDYNEQFF. CDR3 bases: TGTGCCATCAGAGAGGGCGGGGGGGATTACAATGAGCAGTTCTTC.

The gene calls are TRBV18 and TRBJ1-2, with D unclear. CDR1 KGHSH and CDR2 LQKENI come from the germline V gene. The CDR3 is 13 residues long. V was cut by 3 bases and J by 12 bases, with 17 bases left in between. DNA for the CDR3: TGTGCCAGCTCACCCGGTGCGACGGGGAGCGACACCTTC. Residues: CASSPGATGSDTF.

The chain combines TRBV6-5 with TRBJ2-7; 9 bases line up with TRBD1. From germline, CDR1 is MNHEY and CDR2 SVGAGI. V gave up 6 bases and J gave up 5 bases; unmatched junction bases: 8. The CDR3 totals 14 residues. CDR3 region: CASSPGQGRNEQYF. The CDR3, as DNA: TGTGCCAGCAGCCCGGGACAGGGACGAAACGAGCAGTACTTC.

The V and J genes are TRBV4-1 and TRBJ2-2, with 9 bases matching TRBD2. The CDR3 extends over 15 amino acids. J lost 7 bases, V lost 3 bases, and 6 bases had no gene match. Germline V gives CDR1 MGHRA, CDR2 YSYEKL. For the CDR3, the DNA is TGCGCCAGCAGCCAGGCGGGGGGGGTAGGCGGGGAGCTGTTTTTT. It codes for CASSQAGGVGGELFF.

The chain joins TRBV5-4 to TRBJ2-1; 8 bases line up with TRBD1. V was clipped by 3 bases and J by 8 bases; unmatched bases: 7. The CDR3 is 14 amino acids. CDR1 and CDR2 from the germline V gene are SGHNT and YYREEE (reference sequence). CDR3 amino acids: CASSSISRGHEQFF. DNA for the CDR3: TGTGCCAGCAGCTCCATAAGCAGGGGGCATGAGCAGTTCTTC.

The genes are TRBV11-2 and TRBJ2-3, with TRBD2 identical over 8 bases. Germline V gives CDR1 SGHAT, CDR2 FQNNGV. CDR3 size: 16 residues. After removal of 1 base from V and 6 bases from J, the junction contained 9 bases not matched to a gene. The CDR3 here is CASSLVTSGFGDTQYF. The CDR3 nucleotides are TGTGCCAGCAGCTTAGTCACTAGCGGATTTGGGGATACGCAGTATTTT.